These 19 T cell receptor beta chains originate from one sample sequenced in a study of T cell repertoires in cytomegalovirus infection. What these receptors recognize is not known. MiXCR, applied by TCRdb to the reads, yields one record per CDR3 protein. The repertoire holds tens of thousands of distinct CDR3 sequences, with about 40% as singletons. The material was CD8+ T cells from cultured PBMCs, obtained from culture after CMV antigen stimulation. These receptors were obtained from a human donor in good health (CMV status not recorded). Some clones in this sample may be carry-over from other donors' samples.

The chain joins TRBV5-1 to TRBJ2-3; possibly TRBD1 or TRBD2 for D (5 bases each). CDR3 length equals 15 residues. Trimming shortened V by 0 bases and J by 6 bases, and 14 bases separated the two germline ends. Germline CDR1 reads SGHRS; CDR2 reads YFSETQ. The CDR3 nucleotides read TGCGCCAGCAGCTTGGTGGGGACCCTCACGGATACGCAGTATTTT. Translation gives CASSLVGTLTDTQYF.

As DNA, the CDR3 is TGTGCCACTTACCAGGACAGCGACATCACAGATACGCAGTATTTT. This translates into CATYQDSDITDTQYF. The rearrangement uses TRBV10-3 and TRBJ2-3, with TRBD1 as a possible D gene (6 bases). The germline CDR1 and CDR2 sequences are ENHRY and SYGVKD. The CDR3 loop spans 15 amino acids. Trimming left V 10 bases short and J 2 bases short, with 19 bases between.

This clonotype was found many times. This chain uses TRBV4-1 with TRBJ1-2; 7 nucleotides line up with TRBD1. Germline CDR1 MGHRA, CDR2 YSYEKL. Trimming at V came to 0 bases and at J to 1 base, leaving 5 bases not matched to a gene. CDR3 length: 16 amino acids. CDR3 DNA sequence: TGCGCCAGCAGCCAAGAGGACAGGAGTTTTAACTATGGCTACACCTTC. As protein: CASSQEDRSFNYGYTF.

This clonotype was recorded once. This chain connects TRBV7-4 to TRBJ1-1; D unresolved. The germline gives CDR1 SGHVT, CDR2 SQSDAQ. This CDR3 region has 14 residues. V was cut by 1 base and J by 7 bases, with 13 bases left in between. CDR3 DNA: TGTGCCAGCAGCTTAGGGGGTTATATGGGTGAAGCTTTCTTT. This sequence encodes CASSLGGYMGEAFF.

This chain joins TRBV12-3 or TRBV12-4 and TRBJ2-2, with D unclear. V lost 7 bases, J lost 0 bases, and 9 bases lay in between. The CDR3 covers 14 residues. CDR3 DNA: TGTGCCAGCAAGGGAACTCCGAACACCGGGGAGCTGTTTTTT. Its protein is CASKGTPNTGELFF.

J is TRBJ2-1 and V is TRBV5-6; possible D gene TRBD1, 6 bases. V lost 0 bases to trimming and J lost 7 bases, with 11 bases between them. The CDR3 loop spans 14 amino acids. The germline V gene encodes CDR1 SGHDT and CDR2 YYEEEE. This CDR3 is CASSLAGQMNEQFF. CDR3 bases: TGTGCCAGCAGCTTGGCCGGACAGATGAATGAGCAGTTCTTC.

The sample holds many counts of this clonotype. The genes are TRBV7-6 and TRBJ2-7; 9 bases map to TRBD1. Trimming at V came to 1 base and at J to 2 bases, leaving 9 bases not matched to a gene. The CDR3 runs 17 residues. Germline CDR1 and CDR2: SGHVS and FNYEAQ. The CDR3 protein is CASSLGGGQGRPYEQYF. As DNA, the CDR3 is TGTGCCAGCAGCTTAGGGGGGGGACAGGGAAGACCCTACGAGCAGTACTTC. The full variable domain, rest sourced from reference TRBV7-6 and TRBJ2-7, is GAGVSQSPRYKVTKRGQDVALRCDPISGHVSLYWYRQALGQGPEFLTYFNYEAQQDKSGLPNDRFSAERPEGSISTLTIQRTEQRDSAMYRCASSLGGGQGRPYEQYFGPGTRLTVT.

The chain employs TRBV4-3 and TRBJ2-1; perhaps TRBD1 as D (6 bases). V shed 3 bases and J shed 10 bases, with 22 bases lying between them. The CDR3 is 16 amino acids. Germline V gene data show CDR1 as LGHNA and CDR2 as YSLEER. The CDR3 loop reads CASSHGGQLPRREQFF. In nucleotides, the CDR3 is TGCGCCAGCAGCCATGGAGGACAGCTGCCGCGGAGGGAGCAGTTCTTC.

The chain recombines TRBV29-1 with TRBJ2-1, with TRBD2 as a possible D gene (6 bases). Germline V gene sequence: CDR1 SQVTM, CDR2 ANQGSEA. Deletions cut 3 bases from V and 6 bases from J, with 12 bases between. The CDR3 totals 13 residues. This chain's CDR3 is CSVDQVGLNEQFF. The DNA for the CDR3 is TGCAGCGTTGATCAGGTGGGACTCAATGAGCAGTTCTTC.

This clonotype has a single count. The chain has TRBV20-1 and TRBJ1-5, with TRBD1 matching 7 bases. Looked up from germline, CDR1 is DFQATT and CDR2 is SNEGSKA (reference sequence). Trimming cost V 2 bases and J 1 base; bases outside gene matches: 5. The CDR3 sequence is 15 residues long. This chain's CDR3 is CSARRTGGSNQPQHF. In nucleotides, the CDR3 is TGCAGTGCTAGAAGGACAGGTGGGAGCAATCAGCCCCAGCATTTT.

The chain joins TRBV4-1 to TRBJ2-7; 9 nucleotides align to TRBD2. V was pared by 0 bases and J by 6 bases, with 9 bases of the junction left unmatched. This CDR3 is built from 16 residues. CDR1 MGHRA and CDR2 YSYEKL come from the germline V gene. CDR3 residues: CASSQEPAGGAAEQYF. The CDR3 region has the DNA TGCGCCAGCAGCCAAGAGCCAGCGGGGGGTGCGGCCGAGCAGTACTTC.

The genes are TRBV6-8 and TRBJ2-7; D might be TRBD1 (5 bases). The CDR3 length is 15 residues. V was trimmed by 0 bases and J by 2 bases, leaving 11 bases between them. CDR1 MNHGY and CDR2 SAAAGT come from the germline V gene. Here the CDR3 DNA reads TGTGCCAGCAGTTACTCGGCAGGGAACCCCTACGAGCAGTACTTC. Protein product: CASSYSAGNPYEQYF.

CDR3 residues: CASRGQGPYEQYF. Here the CDR3 DNA reads TGTGCCAGCCGTGGACAGGGGCCATACGAGCAGTACTTC. J is TRBJ2-7 and V is TRBV7-4; 9 bases map to TRBD1. This CDR3 comprises 13 residues. CDR1 is SGHVT, CDR2 SQSDAQ, per germline. The junction had 6 bases not matched to a gene; V was cut back by 8 bases and J by 4 bases.

V is TRBV6-5 and J is TRBJ2-3, with TRBD1 as a possible D gene (7 bases). The germline V gene has CDR1 MNHEY and CDR2 SVGAGI. This CDR3 region has 18 residues. The V end lost 2 bases, the J end lost 0 bases, and 18 bases lay between the germline ends. CDR3 nucleotide sequence: TGTGCCAGCAGTTACAATACCGAGACAGGGACTAGCACAGATACGCAGTATTTT. Its protein product is CASSYNTETGTSTDTQYF.

This clonotype has a handful of counts. The V and J genes are TRBV4-2 and TRBJ1-3, with D possibly matching TRBD1 (6 bases). V lost 0 bases, J lost 2 bases, and 8 bases lay in between. Per germline, CDR1 LGHNA and CDR2 YNFKEQ. The CDR3 has 15 residues. The CDR3 DNA follows: TGTGCCAGCAGCCAAGACCCAGGGGCTGGAAACACCATATATTTT. Its translation is CASSQDPGAGNTIYF.

The V and J genes are TRBV6-1 and TRBJ1-2; 7 bases are a match to TRBD1. Germline assignment: CDR1 MNHNS and CDR2 SASEGT. The CDR3 has 16 residues. V gave up 2 bases and J gave up 4 bases; unmatched junction bases: 10. The CDR3 region has the DNA TGTGCCAGCAGTGAAAAGGAACAGGGGCTCCCCTATGGCTACACCTTC. This gives the protein CASSEKEQGLPYGYTF.

The genes are TRBV5-6 and TRBJ1-1; D ambiguous. The CDR3 totals 14 residues. Germline CDR1 SGHDT, CDR2 YYEEEE. The germline V and J ends were trimmed by 2 bases and 5 bases, with 13 bases remaining between them. The CDR3 here is CASSFSESRTEAFF. The CDR3 DNA is TGTGCCAGCAGCTTTTCTGAGAGTCGGACTGAAGCTTTCTTT.

V and J are TRBV6-5 and TRBJ2-7, with D uncertain. The V gene's germline CDR1 is MNHEY and CDR2 SVGAGI. Trimming stripped 5 bases from V and 5 bases from J, with 7 bases between. The CDR3 is made up of 11 amino acids. CDR3 residues: CASSPGHEQYF. In DNA form, the CDR3 reads TGTGCCAGCAGTCCCGGGCACGAGCAGTACTTC.

This chain uses TRBV7-8 with TRBJ1-5; D is uncertain. CDR3 length: 17 residues. Germline assignment: CDR1 SGHVS and CDR2 FQNEAQ. The germline V and J ends were trimmed by 2 bases and 0 bases, with 14 bases remaining between them. CDR3 amino acids: CASSLNVEENSNQPQHF. CDR3 bases: TGTGCCAGCAGCTTAAACGTAGAGGAAAATAGCAATCAGCCCCAGCATTTT.